This passage covers 11 T cell receptor beta chains from one sample sequenced in a study of CXCR3-negative and CXCR3-positive naive CD8 T cells. The study made its TRB cDNA libraries by 5' RACE, adding UMI labels. With the 5' RACE reads reprocessed, TCRdb shows one record per CDR3 protein and no DNA. The sample totals some 38,000 distinct CDR3 sequences. Material for sequencing was memory CD8+ T cells from blood. Every receptor here comes from a human donor in good health. Some clones in this sample may be carry-over from other donors' samples.

The genes are TRBV28 and TRBJ2-2; without DNA, the TCRdb call of TRBD1 cannot be checked. Germline V gene sequence: CDR1 MDHEN, CDR2 SYDVKM. CDR3 length: 15 residues. The CDR3 loop is CASSLSPQGGGELFF.

This CDR3 reads CASSSGETIYEQYF. This chain links TRBV12-3 or TRBV12-4 with TRBJ2-7. This CDR3 comprises 14 residues.

J is TRBJ2-1 and V is TRBV6-6; TCRdb selects TRBD1, and the lack of DNA leaves this call unchecked. Germline CDR1 reads MNHNY; CDR2 reads SVGAGI (reference sequence). The CDR3 is 16 residues long. Here the CDR3 reads CASTHKVQGSYNEQFF.

The chain joins TRBV7-6 to TRBJ2-7; TCRdb's D call, TRBD1, is unchecked because there is no DNA. This CDR3 is built from 13 residues. Germline V gene sequence: CDR1 SGHVS, CDR2 FNYEAQ. The CDR3 is CASSFGQGYEQYF.

CDR3 amino acids: CSADIASPNSPLHF. The chain is built from TRBV20-1 and TRBJ1-6; TCRdb indicates TRBD1, and absent DNA this call remains unverified. Germline V gene lookup returns CDR1 DFQATT and CDR2 SNEGSKA (reference sequence). The CDR3 has 14 residues.

The V gene is TRBV15, the J gene TRBJ2-1; TCRdb outputs TRBD1, but without DNA this stays unchecked. CDR1 and CDR2 from the germline V gene are LNHNV and YYDKDF (reference sequence). There are 14 residues in the CDR3. The CDR3 spells CATSRVHGNNEQFF.

Its frequency marks this clonotype as medium-sized. The gene calls are TRBV7-8 and TRBJ2-1. CDR1 SGHVS and CDR2 FQNEAQ come from the germline V gene. This CDR3 comprises 12 residues. The CDR3: CASSPTVNEQFF. Full variable domain (outside the CDR3, taken from reference TRBV7-8 and TRBJ2-1): GAGVSQSPRYKVAKRGQDVALRCDPISGHVSLFWYQQALGQGPEFLTYFQNEAQLDKSGLPSDRFFAERPEGSVSTLKIQRTQQEDSAVYLCASSPTVNEQFFGPGTRLTVL.

V gene TRBV6-4 combines with J gene TRBJ2-2; there is no DNA to check the TCRdb D call of TRBD2. The CDR3 runs to 16 residues. Per germline, CDR1 MRHNA and CDR2 SNTAGT. CDR3: CASSDVAGGSTGELFF.

The chain couples TRBV5-1 to TRBJ2-7; the D call of TRBD1 rests on TCRdb alone, since no DNA is present to check it. CDR3 size: 14 residues. Per germline, CDR1 SGHRS and CDR2 YFSETQ. The CDR3 reads CASIPDRVSYEQYF.

The chain carries TRBV6-5 and TRBJ1-2; absent DNA, TCRdb's TRBD1 call cannot be checked. The germline V gene has CDR1 MNHEY and CDR2 SVGAGI. CDR3 length equals 16 residues. CDR3 protein: CASSYSGTGTFYGYTF.

J is TRBJ2-1 and V is TRBV19; TCRdb indicates TRBD1, and absent DNA this call remains unverified. The CDR3 spans 16 residues. Germline V gene lookup returns CDR1 LNHDA and CDR2 SQIVND (reference sequence). The CDR3 here is CASSPQGQGAYNEQFF.